The present entry profiles one T cell receptor beta chain with its context. The libraries were made with immunoSEQ v3. The table came from immunoSEQ multiplex PCR; TCRdb's copy has only in-frame clones and leaves some out. The data hold 5,000 to 6,500 clones, with 60% to 80% observed a single time. This record comes from a study of TIL therapy for anti-PD-1-resistant metastatic lung cancer. Study-level background: Tumors had a median PD-L1 proportion score of 6%.

Documented time point: pre-treatment sample, taken before nivolumab and TIL therapy. Tumor tissue came from excised metastases, mostly pleural nodules or supraclavicular lymph nodes. J lost 1 base, V lost 3 bases, and 4 bases had no gene match. Germline lookup yields CDR1 MDHEN and CDR2 SYDVKM. The CDR3 length is 15 residues. The J gene is TRBJ2-3, the V gene TRBV28; 7 bases match TRBD2. Source: tumor tissue, taken at baseline. The sequence derives from a person between 30 and 80 years old with non-small cell lung cancer. In nucleotides, the CDR3 is TGTGCCAGCAGTTTGCGGGGGATGGGCACAGATACGCAGTATTTT. It is translated as CASSLRGMGTDTQYF.